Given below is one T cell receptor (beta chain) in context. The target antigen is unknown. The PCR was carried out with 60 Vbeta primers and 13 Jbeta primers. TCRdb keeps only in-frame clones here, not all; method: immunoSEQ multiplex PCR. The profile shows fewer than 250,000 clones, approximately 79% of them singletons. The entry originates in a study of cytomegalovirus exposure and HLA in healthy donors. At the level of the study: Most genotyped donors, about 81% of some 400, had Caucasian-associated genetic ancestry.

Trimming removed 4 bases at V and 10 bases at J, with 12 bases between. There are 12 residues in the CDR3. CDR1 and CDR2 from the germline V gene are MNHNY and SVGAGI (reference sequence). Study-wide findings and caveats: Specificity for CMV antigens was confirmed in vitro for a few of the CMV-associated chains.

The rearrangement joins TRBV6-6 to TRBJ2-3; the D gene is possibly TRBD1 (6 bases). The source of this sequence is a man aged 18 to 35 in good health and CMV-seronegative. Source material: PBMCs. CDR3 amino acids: CASSWPPGAQYF. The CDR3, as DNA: TGTGCCAGCAGTTGGCCCCCAGGGGCGCAGTATTTT.